The entry below describes one TCR beta chain. Its target is not known. The data stem from a study of CD8 T cells in ankylosing spondylitis. Points from the study as a whole: About 8 highly homologous variants made up a TCR beta motif, and this motif appeared characteristic of ankylosing spondylitis blood.

TCRdb re-called the 5' RACE reads through MiXCR, storing one row per CDR3 protein. The sample has over 700,000 distinct CDR3 sequences, 19% seen once; the top ten hold 15% to 20%. This TCR was recovered from a male donor with ankylosing spondylitis. Source material: blood, either unsorted or a sorted T cell fraction (not recorded which).

CDR3 DNA sequence: TGCAGTGCCGGCGGGACTAGGAGCACAGATACGCAGTATTTT. This sequence encodes CSAGGTRSTDTQYF. J is TRBJ2-3 and V is TRBV20-1; 8 bases are a match to TRBD2. The J segment lost 0 bases and the V segment lost 6 bases, leaving 5 bases of the junction unmatched. This CDR3 spans 14 amino acids. The germline gives CDR1 DFQATT, CDR2 SNEGSKA (reference sequence).